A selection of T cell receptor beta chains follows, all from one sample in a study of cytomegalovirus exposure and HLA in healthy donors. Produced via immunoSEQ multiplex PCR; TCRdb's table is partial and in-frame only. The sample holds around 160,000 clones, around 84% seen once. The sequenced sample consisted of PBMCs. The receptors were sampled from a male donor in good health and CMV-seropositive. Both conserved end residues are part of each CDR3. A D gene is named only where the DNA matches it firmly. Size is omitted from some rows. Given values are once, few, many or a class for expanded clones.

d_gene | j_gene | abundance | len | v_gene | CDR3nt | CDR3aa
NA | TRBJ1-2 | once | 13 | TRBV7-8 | TGTGCCAGCAGCCTTCAGGGCGCCCGAGGCTACACCTTC | CASSLQGARGYTF
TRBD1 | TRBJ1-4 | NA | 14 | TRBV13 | TGTGCCAGCACCAGGGGGCAGGGTAATGAAAAACTGTTTTTT | CASTRGQGNEKLFF
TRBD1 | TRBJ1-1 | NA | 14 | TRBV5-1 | TGCGCCAGCAGCGACAGGGGTCCTAACACTGAAGCTTTCTTT | CASSDRGPNTEAFF
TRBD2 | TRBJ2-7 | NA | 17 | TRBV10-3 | TGTGCCATCAGTGAGCCGACAAGCGGGGGCCTCTCCTACGAGCAGTACTTC | CAISEPTSGGLSYEQYF
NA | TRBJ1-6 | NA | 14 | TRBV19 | TGTGCCAGTAGTATGCTCAGGCCCAATTCACCCCTCCACTTT | CASSMLRPNSPLHF
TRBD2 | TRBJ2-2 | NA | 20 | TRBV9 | TGTGCCAGCAGCGTAGAGGGGTTAAGAGCGGGAGGAAGAGGCACCGGGGAGCTGTTTTTT | CASSVEGLRAGGRGTGELFF
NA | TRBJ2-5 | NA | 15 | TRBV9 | TGTGCCAGCACCTCGGACAGCCTTTTACAAGAGACCCAGTACTTC | CASTSDSLLQETQYF
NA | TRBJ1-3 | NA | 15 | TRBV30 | TGTGCCTGGAGTCTACAGGGTTTAGTCGGAAACACCATATATTTT | CAWSLQGLVGNTIYF
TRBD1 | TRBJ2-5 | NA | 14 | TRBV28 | TGTGCCAGCAGTTCCCGGACAGGAGGTAGGGAGCAGTACTTC | CASSSRTGGREQYF
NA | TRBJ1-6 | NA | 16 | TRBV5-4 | TGTGCCAGCAGCTCGGCGCGCGGGGCAGGCAATTCACCCCTCCACTTT | CASSSARGAGNSPLHF
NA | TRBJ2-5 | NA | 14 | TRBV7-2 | TGTGCCAGCAGCTTAAGGCGGGCCCAAGAGGCCCAGTACTTC | CASSLRRAQEAQYF
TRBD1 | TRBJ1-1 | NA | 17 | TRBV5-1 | TGCGCCAGCAGCTTGCTGACGATCGGGACAGTGAACACTGAAGCTTTCTTT | CASSLLTIGTVNTEAFF
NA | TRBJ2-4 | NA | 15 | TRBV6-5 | TGTGCCAGCAGTTTGGACCGGAGGGGTCGAAACAGTCAGTACTTC | CASSLDRRGRNSQYF
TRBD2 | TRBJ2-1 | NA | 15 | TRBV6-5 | TGTGCCAGCAGTTTAGACAGCGGGGGCTACAATGAGCAGTTCTTC | CASSLDSGGYNEQFF
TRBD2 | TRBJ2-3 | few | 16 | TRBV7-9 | TGTGCCAGCAGCGTCTTAGCGGGGGCAAGCACAGATACGCAGTATTTT | CASSVLAGASTDTQYF
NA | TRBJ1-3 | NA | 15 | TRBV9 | TGTGCCAGCAGCCGACAGGCCAGCTCTGGAAACACCATATATTTT | CASSRQASSGNTIYF
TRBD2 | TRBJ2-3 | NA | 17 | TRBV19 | TGTGCCAGCCTCCAACAGGCGGGGGGTTTAAGCACAGATACGCAGTATTTT | CASLQQAGGLSTDTQYF
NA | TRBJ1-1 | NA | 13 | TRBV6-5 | TGTGCCAGCAGTTACTCGTATAACACTGAAGCTTTCTTT | CASSYSYNTEAFF
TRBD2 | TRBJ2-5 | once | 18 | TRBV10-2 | TGCGCCAGCAGTGAGTCTATCCTAGCGGGAGGATTCCAAGAGACCCAGTACTTC | CASSESILAGGFQETQYF
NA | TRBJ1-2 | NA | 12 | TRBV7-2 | TGTGCCAGCACCCTCCCCGGGATTGGCTACACCTTC | CASTLPGIGYTF
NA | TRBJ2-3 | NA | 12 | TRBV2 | TGTGCCAGCAGCACAGGGTATCATACGCAGTATTTT | CASSTGYHTQYF
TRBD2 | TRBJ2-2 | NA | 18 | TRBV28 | TGTGCCAGCAGTCCTACCCCTCGGACTAGCGGGAGGCCCGGGGAGCTGTTTTTT | CASSPTPRTSGRPGELFF
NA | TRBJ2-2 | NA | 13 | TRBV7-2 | TGTGCCAGCAGCCCCAGGGCAACCGGGGAGCTGTTTTTT | CASSPRATGELFF
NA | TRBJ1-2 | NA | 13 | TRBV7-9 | TGTGCCAGCAGCTTCCTTCTAGAGTATGGCTACACCTTC | CASSFLLEYGYTF
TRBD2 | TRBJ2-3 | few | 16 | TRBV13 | TGTGCCAGCAGCTTACGTAGCGGGAGTGGAATAGATACGCAGTATTTT | CASSLRSGSGIDTQYF
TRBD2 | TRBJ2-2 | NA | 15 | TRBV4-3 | TGCGCCAGCAGCCAAGAGGGGGGGAGGTCCGGGGAGCTGTTTTTT | CASSQEGGRSGELFF
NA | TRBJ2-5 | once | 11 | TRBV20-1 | TGCAGTGCTAGTCCACTAGAGACCCAGTACTTC | CSASPLETQYF
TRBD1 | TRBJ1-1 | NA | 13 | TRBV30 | TGTGCCTGGACGGACAGGGGGAACACTGAAGCTTTCTTT | CAWTDRGNTEAFF
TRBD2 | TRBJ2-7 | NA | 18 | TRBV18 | TGTGCCAGCTCTCCAGGGGCTCGGACTAGCGGGAGATCCTACGAGCAGTACTTC | CASSPGARTSGRSYEQYF
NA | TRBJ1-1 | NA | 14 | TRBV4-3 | TGCGCCAGCAGCCAAGATGCAACGAGCACTGAAGCTTTCTTT | CASSQDATSTEAFF
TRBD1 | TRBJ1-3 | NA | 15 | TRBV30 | TGTGCCTGGATGACAGGGGTTAACTCTGGAAACACCATATATTTT | CAWMTGVNSGNTIYF
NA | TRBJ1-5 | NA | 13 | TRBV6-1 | TGTGCCAGCAGTGACAGTTTCAATCAGCCCCAGCATTTT | CASSDSFNQPQHF
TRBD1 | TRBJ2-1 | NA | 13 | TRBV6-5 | TGTGCCAGCAGTTACTCGGACAGGACAAGGCAGTTCTTC | CASSYSDRTRQFF
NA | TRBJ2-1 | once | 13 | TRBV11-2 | TGTGCCAGCAGCACGGGACTCTCCACCGAGCAGTTCTTC | CASSTGLSTEQFF
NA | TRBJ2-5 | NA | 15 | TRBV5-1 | TGCGCCAGCAGCTTGACGGCGGGACCCCCCGAGACCCAGTACTTC | CASSLTAGPPETQYF
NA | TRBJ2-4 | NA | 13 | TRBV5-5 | TGTGCCAGCAGCCCCATAGCTAAAAACATTCAGTACTTC | CASSPIAKNIQYF
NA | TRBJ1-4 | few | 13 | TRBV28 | TGTGCCAGCAGTTTCTGGCAGAATGAAAAACTGTTTTTT | CASSFWQNEKLFF
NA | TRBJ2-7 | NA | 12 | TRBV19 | TGTGCCAGTAGTTTCGGGAGTCACGAGCAGTACTTC | CASSFGSHEQYF
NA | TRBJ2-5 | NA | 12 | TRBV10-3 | TGTGCCATCAGTCTGGAGAAAGAGACCCAGTACTTC | CAISLEKETQYF
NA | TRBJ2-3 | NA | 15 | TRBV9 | TGTGCCAGCACCAGAAAGCGGCCTAGCACAGATACGCAGTATTTT | CASTRKRPSTDTQYF
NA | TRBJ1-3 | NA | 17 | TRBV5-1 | TGCGCCAGCAGCTTGGGACAATTAACAAACTCTGGAAACACCATATATTTT | CASSLGQLTNSGNTIYF
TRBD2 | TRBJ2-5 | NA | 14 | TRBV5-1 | TGCGCCAGCTCCGGGAGGCCCGAACAAGAGACCCAGTACTTC | CASSGRPEQETQYF
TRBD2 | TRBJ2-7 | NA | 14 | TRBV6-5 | TGTGCCAGCAGTCTATCCACGGGGGGCTACGAGCAGTACTTC | CASSLSTGGYEQYF
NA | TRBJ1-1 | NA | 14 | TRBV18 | TGTGCCAGCTCACCACTCCATTCAGGCACTGAAGCTTTCTTT | CASSPLHSGTEAFF
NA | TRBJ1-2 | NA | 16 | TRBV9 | TGTGCCAGCAGCGTAGGGTTTCGGGGATATAACTATGGCTACACCTTC | CASSVGFRGYNYGYTF
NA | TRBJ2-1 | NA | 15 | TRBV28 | TGTGCCAGCACCTTAGGAGGGGCCAACTACAATGAGCAGTTCTTC | CASTLGGANYNEQFF
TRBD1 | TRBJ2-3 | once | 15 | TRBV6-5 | TGTGCCAGCAGTCTGACAGGGAAGAGCACAGATACGCAGTATTTT | CASSLTGKSTDTQYF
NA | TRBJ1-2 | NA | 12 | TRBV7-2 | TGTGCCAGCAGCTTAGATAGTTACGGCTACACCTTC | CASSLDSYGYTF
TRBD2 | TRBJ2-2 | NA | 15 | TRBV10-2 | TGCGCCTCCCGGCCCGGGACTAGCGGGTCCGGGGAGCTGTTTTTT | CASRPGTSGSGELFF
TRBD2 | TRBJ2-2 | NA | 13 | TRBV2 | TGTGCCAGCGGGACTATACCTTGGGGGGAGCTGTTTTTT | CASGTIPWGELFF
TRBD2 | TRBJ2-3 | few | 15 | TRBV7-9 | TGTGCCAGCAGATCTACTAGCGGTAGCACAGATACGCAGTATTTT | CASRSTSGSTDTQYF
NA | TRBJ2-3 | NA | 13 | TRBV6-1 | TGTGCCAGCCTTCATTCGGGCACAGATACGCAGTATTTT | CASLHSGTDTQYF